A selection of T cell receptor beta chains follows, all from one sample in a study of cytomegalovirus exposure and HLA in healthy donors. Using immunoSEQ multiplex PCR, the repertoire was profiled, and TCRdb retains in-frame clones only, with some absent. The sample has 150,000 to 180,000 clones, approximately 86% seen once; the top ten hold over 2%. Sequencing was done on a sample of PBMCs. These receptors were taken from a human donor in good health. CDR3s include the opening cysteine and the closing phenylalanine or tryptophan. D genes are given only for firm matches. Where a row states a size, it is once, few, many or the class of an expanded clone; other rows omit it.

d_call | clone_size | j_call | v_call | cdr3_aa | cdr3_nt
. | . | TRBJ2-7 | TRBV27 | CASSLSSLSDAEQYF | TGTGCCAGCAGTTTATCTAGTCTCTCTGATGCCGAGCAGTACTTC
. | few | TRBJ1-1 | TRBV5-4 | CASSFTANTEAFF | TGTGCCAGCAGCTTTACAGCTAACACTGAAGCTTTCTTT
. | . | TRBJ1-5 | TRBV5-1 | CASSQEGRGQPQHF | TGCGCCAGCAGCCAGGAGGGTCGGGGTCAGCCCCAGCATTTT
TRBD1 | . | TRBJ1-4 | TRBV28 | CASSSQDRAYEKLFF | TGTGCCAGCAGTTCCCAGGACAGGGCTTATGAAAAACTGTTTTTT
. | . | TRBJ2-4 | TRBV29-1 | CSVPLRLAKNIQYF | TGCAGCGTTCCTCTTCGGTTAGCCAAAAACATTCAGTACTTC
. | . | TRBJ2-1 | TRBV5-1 | CASSLEAGSYNEQFF | TGCGCCAGCAGCTTGGAAGCGGGCAGCTACAATGAGCAGTTCTTC
. | once | TRBJ2-2 | TRBV5-1 | CASRTGQPNTGELFF | TGCGCCAGCAGAACCGGACAGCCGAACACCGGGGAGCTGTTTTTT
. | few | TRBJ1-1 | TRBV6-1 | CASTQGQIAEAFF | TGTGCCAGCACGCAGGGCCAAATCGCTGAAGCTTTCTTT
. | . | TRBJ1-2 | TRBV7-9 | CASSLTGTNYGYTF | TGTGCCAGCAGCCTGACCGGGACTAACTATGGCTACACCTTC
. | . | TRBJ2-5 | TRBV4-1 | CASSQEPQTQETQYF | TGCGCCAGCAGCCAAGAGCCACAGACACAAGAGACCCAGTACTTC